Given below is one T cell receptor (beta chain) in context. Its antigen is unknown. These data originate in a study of beta chain features in type 1 diabetes. Study findings and constraints: TCRB CDR3s from Type 1 diabetes patients were moderately but significantly shorter in all four CD4+ subsets.

This CDR3 is 15 amino acids long. With V trimmed by 7 bases and J by 2 bases, 10 bases remained unmatched. The germline V gene encodes CDR1 LGHNA and CDR2 YSLEER. cDNA synthesis used the whole RNA isolate, giving expressed TCRB sequences. Sequencing used immunoSEQ multiplex PCR; TCRdb keeps in-frame clones, though not all of them. The sample includes under 800,000 clones, 15% seen only once; the top ten take about 0.097%. The clonotype originates from a man between 18 and 35 years old in good health. The chain uses TRBV4-3 and TRBJ2-7, with 8 bases identical to TRBD1. Input material: naive CD4+ T cells from blood. The chain's CDR3 is CASKDRGCCPYEQYF. In DNA, the CDR3 is TGCGCCAGCAAAGACAGGGGTTGCTGTCCCTACGAGCAGTACTTC.